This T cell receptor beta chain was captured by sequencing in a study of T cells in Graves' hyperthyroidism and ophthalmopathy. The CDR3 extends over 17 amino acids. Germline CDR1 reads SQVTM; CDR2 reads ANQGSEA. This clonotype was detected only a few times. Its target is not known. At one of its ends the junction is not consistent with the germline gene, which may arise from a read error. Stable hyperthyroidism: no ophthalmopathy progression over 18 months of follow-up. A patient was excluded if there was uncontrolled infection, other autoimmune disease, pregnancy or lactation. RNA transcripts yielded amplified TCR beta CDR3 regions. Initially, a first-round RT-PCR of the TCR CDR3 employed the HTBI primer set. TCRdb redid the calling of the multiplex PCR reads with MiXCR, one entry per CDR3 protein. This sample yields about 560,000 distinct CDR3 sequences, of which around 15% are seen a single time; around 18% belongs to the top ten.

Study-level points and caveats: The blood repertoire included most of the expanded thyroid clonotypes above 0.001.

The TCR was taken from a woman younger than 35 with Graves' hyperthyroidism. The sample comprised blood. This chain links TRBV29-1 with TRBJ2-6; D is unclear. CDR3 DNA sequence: TGCAGCGTCGAGGCCCGGGTACTCCCCTCTAGGGCCAACGTCCTGACTTTC. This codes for CSVEARVLPSRANVLTF. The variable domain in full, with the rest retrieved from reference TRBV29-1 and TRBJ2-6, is SAVISQKPSRDICQRGTSLTIQCQVDSQVTMMFWYRQQPGQSLTLIATANQGSEATYESGFVIDKFPISRPNLTFSTLTVSNMSPEDSSIYLCSVEARVLPSRANVLTFGAGSRLTVL.